This T cell receptor (beta chain) comes out of a study of metastatic and nonmetastatic thyroid tumors (dated by TCRdb to about 2020). A note on the overall study: Repertoires were compared across peripheral blood and tumor or nodule tissue samples from malignant and benign thyroid patients.

Library preparation used PCR. These reads were obtained on an Illumina HiSeq 4000. High-throughput sequencing was used to profile the TCR beta-chain CDR3 region of every patient. The original pipeline was this. A classifier to discriminate distant-metastatic papillary thyroid cancer patients was built from CDR3 differences across clinicopathological groups. Repertoire diversity was assessed with the Shannon index, and tumor-blood repertoire similarity with the Morisita-Horn index. TCRdb reprocessing: public reads trimmed at Q25 with fastp, clones called with MiXCR, in-frame beta chains kept. The V and J calls and clone size come from TCRdb's table, not from the authors' own analysis. For this sample the table gives just over 20,000 clones, of which approximately 14% were detected only once. 19% of the sample belongs to the ten largest clones. With regard to this clone: This receptor's antigen is unknown. Qualities for individual bases were not recorded, and no much larger clone is one base off.

What the work shows at the level of the full study, not this receptor alone: In both blood and tumor samples, TCR beta diversity was reported to be significantly higher in malignant tumors than in benign nodules.

As encoded in the germline V gene (reference sequence), CDR1 is LNHDA while CDR2 is SQIVND. V has 3 bases trimmed and J has 4 bases trimmed; junction bases matching no gene number 6. Measured from the cysteine to the phenylalanine, the CDR3 is 15 residues long. The DNA shown is the 45-base CDR3, in frame from base 1. No treatment had been received by any patient before thyroid surgery. Patient clinical samples collected from about 2012 to 2018 were retrospectively analysed using T-cell receptor beta sequencing. The V gene is TRBV19 and the J gene is TRBJ2-1, and 7 junctional nucleotides match TRBD2. The material sequenced was blood. This receptor was identified in a female donor with papillary thyroid cancer or a benign thyroid nodule (not recorded which). Some clones in this sample may be carry-over from other donors' samples. The CDR3 reads CASSIGLAEYNEQFF. The nucleotides read TGTGCCAGTAGTATCGGTCTAGCGGAGTACAATGAGCAGTTCTTC.